This TCR beta chain is drawn from a study of post-analysis software for immune sequencing data. Study-level findings and limits: Patients used about five TRBV segments, including TRBV5-6, TRBV5-1 and TRBV20-1, more often than controls. Those samples that were prepared in the same batch co-clustered strongly by F measure.

Note on this clonotype: Its antigen is undetermined.

CDR3 length equals 13 residues. V lost 7 bases to trimming and J lost 5 bases, with 15 bases between them. Germline V gene data show CDR1 as SQVTM and CDR2 as ANQGSEA. Researchers reported that TCR beta cDNA libraries carried unique molecular identifiers. cDNA molecules numbering around 500,000 came from roughly 1.1 to 9.2 million T cells. One entry per CDR3 protein, called by TCRdb with MiXCR from the PCR reads. Of about 460,000 distinct CDR3 sequences detected, around 40% appear once; the ten largest clones hold 12%. The TCR originated in a girl between 5 and 17 years old with multiple sclerosis. The chain couples TRBV29-1 to TRBJ1-5; D is undetermined. Sequences were obtained from blood. The CDR3 DNA is TGCAGCGCCACGGACGGCCAATATCAGCCCCAGCATTTT. Protein sequence: CSATDGQYQPQHF.